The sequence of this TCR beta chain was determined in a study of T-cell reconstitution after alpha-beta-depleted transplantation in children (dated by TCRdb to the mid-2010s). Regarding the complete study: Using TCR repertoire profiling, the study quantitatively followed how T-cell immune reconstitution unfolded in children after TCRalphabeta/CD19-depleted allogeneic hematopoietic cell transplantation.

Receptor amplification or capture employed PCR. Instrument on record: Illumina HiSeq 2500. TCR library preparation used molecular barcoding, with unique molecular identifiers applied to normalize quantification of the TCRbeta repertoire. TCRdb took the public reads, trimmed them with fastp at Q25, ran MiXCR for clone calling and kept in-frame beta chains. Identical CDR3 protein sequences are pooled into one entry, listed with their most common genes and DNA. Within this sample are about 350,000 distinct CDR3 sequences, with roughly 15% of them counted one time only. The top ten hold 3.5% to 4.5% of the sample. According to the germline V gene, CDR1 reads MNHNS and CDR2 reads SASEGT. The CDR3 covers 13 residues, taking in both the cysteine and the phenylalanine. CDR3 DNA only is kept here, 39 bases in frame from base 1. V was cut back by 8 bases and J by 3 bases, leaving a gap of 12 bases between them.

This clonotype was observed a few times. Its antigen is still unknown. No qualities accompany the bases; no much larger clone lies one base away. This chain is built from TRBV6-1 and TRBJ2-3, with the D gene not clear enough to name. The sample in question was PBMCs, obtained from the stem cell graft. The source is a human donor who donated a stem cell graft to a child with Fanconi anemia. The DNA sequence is TGTGCCAGCCATCAATCGAAGACAGATACGCAGTATTTT. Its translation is CASHQSKTDTQYF.